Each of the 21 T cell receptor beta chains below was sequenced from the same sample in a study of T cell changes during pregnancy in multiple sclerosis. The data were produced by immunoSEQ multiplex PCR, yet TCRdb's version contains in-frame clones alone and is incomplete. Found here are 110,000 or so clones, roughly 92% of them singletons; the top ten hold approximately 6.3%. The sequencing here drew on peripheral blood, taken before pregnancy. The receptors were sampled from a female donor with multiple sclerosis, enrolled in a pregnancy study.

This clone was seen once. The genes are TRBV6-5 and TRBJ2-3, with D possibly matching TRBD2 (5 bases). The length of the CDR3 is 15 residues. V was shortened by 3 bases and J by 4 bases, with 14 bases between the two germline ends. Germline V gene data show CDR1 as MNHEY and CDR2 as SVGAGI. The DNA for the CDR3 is TGTGCCAGCAGTTATAATTGGGAGTTTGCAGATACGCAGTATTTT. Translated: CASSYNWEFADTQYF.

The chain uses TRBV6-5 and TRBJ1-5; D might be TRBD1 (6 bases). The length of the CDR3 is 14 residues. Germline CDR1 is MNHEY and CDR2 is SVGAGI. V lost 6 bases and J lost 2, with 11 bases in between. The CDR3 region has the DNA TGTGCCAGCAGCAGGGGAGCAGGCAATCAGCCCCAGCATTTT. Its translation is CASSRGAGNQPQHF.

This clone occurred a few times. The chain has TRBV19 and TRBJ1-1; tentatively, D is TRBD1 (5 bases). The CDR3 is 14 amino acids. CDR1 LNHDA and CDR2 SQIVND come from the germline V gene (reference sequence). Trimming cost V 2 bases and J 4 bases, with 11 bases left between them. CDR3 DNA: TGTGCCAGTAGTATAACGCCGGGGGGCACTGAAGCTTTCTTT. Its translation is CASSITPGGTEAFF. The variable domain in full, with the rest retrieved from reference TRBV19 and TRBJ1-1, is DGGITQSPKYLFRKEGQNVTLSCEQNLNHDAMYWYRQDPGQGLRLIYYSQIVNDFQKGDIAEGYSVSREKKESFPLTVTSAQKNPTAFYLCASSITPGGTEAFFGQGTRLTVV.

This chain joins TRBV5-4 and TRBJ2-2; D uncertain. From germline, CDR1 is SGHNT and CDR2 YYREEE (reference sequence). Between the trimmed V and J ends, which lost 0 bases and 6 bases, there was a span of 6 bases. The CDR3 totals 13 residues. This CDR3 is CASSLVSAGELFF. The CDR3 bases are TGTGCCAGCAGCTTGGTGTCAGCCGGGGAGCTGTTTTTT.

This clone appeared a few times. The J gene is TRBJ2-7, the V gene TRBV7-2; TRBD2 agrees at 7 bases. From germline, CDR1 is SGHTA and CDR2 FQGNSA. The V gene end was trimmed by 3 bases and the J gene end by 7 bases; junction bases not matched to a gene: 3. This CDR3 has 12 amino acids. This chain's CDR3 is CASSFGGGEQYF. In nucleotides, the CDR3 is TGTGCCAGCAGCTTCGGGGGAGGGGAGCAGTACTTC.

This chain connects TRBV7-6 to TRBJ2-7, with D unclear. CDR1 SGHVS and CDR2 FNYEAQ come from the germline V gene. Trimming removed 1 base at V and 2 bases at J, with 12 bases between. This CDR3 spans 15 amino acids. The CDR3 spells CASSLGGASTYEQYF. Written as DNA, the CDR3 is TGTGCCAGCAGCTTAGGCGGAGCTAGTACCTACGAGCAGTACTTC.

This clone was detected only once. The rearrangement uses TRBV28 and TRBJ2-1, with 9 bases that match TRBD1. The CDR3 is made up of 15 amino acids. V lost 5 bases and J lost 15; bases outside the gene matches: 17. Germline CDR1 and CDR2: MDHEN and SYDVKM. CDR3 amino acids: CASSDPGQGVGGGFF. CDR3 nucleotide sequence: TGTGCCAGCAGTGATCCGGGACAGGGTGTAGGGGGTGGGTTCTTC.

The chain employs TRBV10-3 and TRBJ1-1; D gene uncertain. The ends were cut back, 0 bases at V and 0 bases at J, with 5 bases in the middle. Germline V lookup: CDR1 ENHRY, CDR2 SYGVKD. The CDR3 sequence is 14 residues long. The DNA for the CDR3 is TGTGCCATCAGTGAGTCGAGATTGAACACTGAAGCTTTCTTT. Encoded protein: CAISESRLNTEAFF.

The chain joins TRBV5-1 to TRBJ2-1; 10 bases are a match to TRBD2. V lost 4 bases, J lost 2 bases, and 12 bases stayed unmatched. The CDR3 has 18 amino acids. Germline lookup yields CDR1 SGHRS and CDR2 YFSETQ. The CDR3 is CASSRTSGPGRPYNEQFF. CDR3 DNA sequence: TGCGCCAGCAGCAGGACTAGCGGCCCTGGGAGACCCTACAATGAGCAGTTCTTC.

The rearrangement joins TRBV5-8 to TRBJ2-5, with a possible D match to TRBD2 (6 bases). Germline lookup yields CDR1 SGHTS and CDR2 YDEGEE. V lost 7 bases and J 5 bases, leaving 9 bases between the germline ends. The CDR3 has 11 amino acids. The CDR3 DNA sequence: TGTGCCAGCGGAGGGGTGGAGACCCAGTACTTC. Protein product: CASGGVETQYF.

The CDR3 region is CASSGTGTYEQYF. The CDR3 DNA reads as TGTGCCAGCAGCGGGACAGGGACCTACGAGCAGTACTTC. The V gene is TRBV5-4, the J gene TRBJ2-7, with 9 bases identical to TRBD1. The CDR3 is 13 amino acids. V gave up 4 bases and J gave up 2 bases; unmatched junction bases: 1. Germline loops: CDR1 SGHNT, CDR2 YYREEE (reference sequence).

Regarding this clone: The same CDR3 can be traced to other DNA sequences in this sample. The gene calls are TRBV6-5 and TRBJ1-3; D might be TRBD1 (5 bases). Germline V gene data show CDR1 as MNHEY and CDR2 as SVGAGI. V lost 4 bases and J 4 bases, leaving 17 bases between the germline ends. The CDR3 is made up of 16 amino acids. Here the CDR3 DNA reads TGTGCCAGCAGTTCCCCTCGGGGGTCTCAAGGAAACACCATATATTTT. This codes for CASSSPRGSQGNTIYF.

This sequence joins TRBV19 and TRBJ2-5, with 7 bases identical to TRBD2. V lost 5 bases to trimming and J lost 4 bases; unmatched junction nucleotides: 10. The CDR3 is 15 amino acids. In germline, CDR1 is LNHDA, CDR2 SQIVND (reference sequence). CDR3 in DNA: TGTGCCAGTAGTTCAGAAGGGAGGGCTGGAGAGACCCAGTACTTC. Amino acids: CASSSEGRAGETQYF.

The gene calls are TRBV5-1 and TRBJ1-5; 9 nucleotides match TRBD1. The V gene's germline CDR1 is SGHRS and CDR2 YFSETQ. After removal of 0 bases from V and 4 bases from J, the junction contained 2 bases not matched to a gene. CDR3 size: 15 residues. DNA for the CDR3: TGCGCCAGCAGCTTGGGGGACAGGGTAAATCAGCCCCAGCATTTT. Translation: CASSLGDRVNQPQHF.

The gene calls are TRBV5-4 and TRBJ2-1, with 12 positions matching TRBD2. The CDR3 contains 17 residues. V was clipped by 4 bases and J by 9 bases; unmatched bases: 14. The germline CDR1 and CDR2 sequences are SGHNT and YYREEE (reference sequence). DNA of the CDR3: TGTGCCAGCAGCACCGACCCCCCGGGACTAGCGGGTGGTGAGCAGTTCTTC. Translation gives CASSTDPPGLAGGEQFF.

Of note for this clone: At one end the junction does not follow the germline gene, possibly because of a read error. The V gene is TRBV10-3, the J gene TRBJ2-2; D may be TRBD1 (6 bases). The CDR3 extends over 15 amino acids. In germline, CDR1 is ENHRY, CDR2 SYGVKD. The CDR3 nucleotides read TGTGCCAGCAGTTTCCTCAGGACAGACACCGGGGAGCTGTTTTTT. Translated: CASSFLRTDTGELFF.

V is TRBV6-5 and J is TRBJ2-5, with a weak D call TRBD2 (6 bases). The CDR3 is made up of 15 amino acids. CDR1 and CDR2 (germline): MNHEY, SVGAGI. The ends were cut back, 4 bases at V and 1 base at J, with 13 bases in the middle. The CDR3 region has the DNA TGTGCCAGCAGTTTCTTGGCGGGACTCCAAGAGACCCAGTACTTC. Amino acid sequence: CASSFLAGLQETQYF.

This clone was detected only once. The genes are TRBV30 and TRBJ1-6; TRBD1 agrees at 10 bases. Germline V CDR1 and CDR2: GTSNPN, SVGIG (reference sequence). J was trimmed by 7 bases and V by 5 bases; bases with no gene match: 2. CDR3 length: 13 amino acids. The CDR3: CAWGGQGNSPLHF. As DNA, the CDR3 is TGTGCCTGGGGGGGACAGGGGAATTCACCCCTCCACTTT.

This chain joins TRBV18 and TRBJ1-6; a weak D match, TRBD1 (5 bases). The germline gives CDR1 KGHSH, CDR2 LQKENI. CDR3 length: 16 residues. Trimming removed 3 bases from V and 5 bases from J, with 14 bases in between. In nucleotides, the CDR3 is TGTGCCAGCTCACCCCTTCCGGCAGGGAATAATTCACCCCTCCACTTT. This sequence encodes CASSPLPAGNNSPLHF.

CDR3 amino acids: CAWRAQGANTEAFF. CDR3 DNA: TGTGCCTGGAGGGCGCAGGGGGCGAACACTGAAGCTTTCTTT. The V call is TRBV30, the J call TRBJ1-1, with TRBD1 matching 8 bases. The CDR3 is 14 residues long. V dropped 3 bases and J dropped 1; count of bases not matched to a gene: 4. Per germline, CDR1 GTSNPN and CDR2 SVGIG (reference sequence).

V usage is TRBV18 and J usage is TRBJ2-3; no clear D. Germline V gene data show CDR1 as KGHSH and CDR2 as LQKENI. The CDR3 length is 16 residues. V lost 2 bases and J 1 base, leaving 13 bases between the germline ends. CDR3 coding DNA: TGTGCCAGCTCACCAAGTCTCGGAGTCCGCACAGATACGCAGTATTTT. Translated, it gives CASSPSLGVRTDTQYF.